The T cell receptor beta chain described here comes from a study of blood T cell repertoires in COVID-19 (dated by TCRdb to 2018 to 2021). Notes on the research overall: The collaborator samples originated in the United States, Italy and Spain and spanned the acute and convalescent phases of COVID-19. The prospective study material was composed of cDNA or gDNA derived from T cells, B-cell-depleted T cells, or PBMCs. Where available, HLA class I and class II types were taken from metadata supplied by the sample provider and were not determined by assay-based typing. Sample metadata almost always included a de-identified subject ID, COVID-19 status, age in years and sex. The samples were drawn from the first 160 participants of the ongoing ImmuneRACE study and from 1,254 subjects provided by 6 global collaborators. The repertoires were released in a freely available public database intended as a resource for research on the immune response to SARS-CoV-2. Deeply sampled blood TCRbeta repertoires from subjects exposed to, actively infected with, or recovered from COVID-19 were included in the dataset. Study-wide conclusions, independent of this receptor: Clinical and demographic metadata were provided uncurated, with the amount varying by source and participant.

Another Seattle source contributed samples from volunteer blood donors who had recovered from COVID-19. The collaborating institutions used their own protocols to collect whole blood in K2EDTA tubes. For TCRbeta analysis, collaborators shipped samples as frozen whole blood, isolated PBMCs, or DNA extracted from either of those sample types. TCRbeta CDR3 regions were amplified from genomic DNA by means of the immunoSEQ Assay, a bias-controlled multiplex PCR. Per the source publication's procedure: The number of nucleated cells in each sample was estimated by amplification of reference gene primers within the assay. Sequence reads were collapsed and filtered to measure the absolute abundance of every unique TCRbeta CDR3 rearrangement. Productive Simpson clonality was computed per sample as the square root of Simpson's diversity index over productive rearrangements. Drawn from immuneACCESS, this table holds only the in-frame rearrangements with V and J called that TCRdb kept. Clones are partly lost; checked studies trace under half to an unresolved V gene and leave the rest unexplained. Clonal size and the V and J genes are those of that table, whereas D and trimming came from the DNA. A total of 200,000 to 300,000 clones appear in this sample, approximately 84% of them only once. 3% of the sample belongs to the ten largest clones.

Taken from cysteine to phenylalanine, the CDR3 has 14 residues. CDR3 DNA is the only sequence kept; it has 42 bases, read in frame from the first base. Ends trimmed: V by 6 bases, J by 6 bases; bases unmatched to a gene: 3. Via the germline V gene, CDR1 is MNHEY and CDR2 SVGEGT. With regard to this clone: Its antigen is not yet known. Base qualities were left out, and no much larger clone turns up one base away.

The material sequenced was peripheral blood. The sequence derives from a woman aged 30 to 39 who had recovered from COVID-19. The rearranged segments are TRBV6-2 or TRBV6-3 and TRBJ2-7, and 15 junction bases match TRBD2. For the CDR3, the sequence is CASSPGLAGGEQYF. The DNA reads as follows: TGTGCCAGCAGCCCGGGACTAGCGGGGGGCGAGCAGTACTTC.